A single sample is the source of the 31 T cell receptor beta chains below, sequenced in a study of technical replicates of blood from several donors. Measured with immunoSEQ multiplex PCR; TCRdb has only the in-frame clones, and not every one. The data show about 68,000 clones, about 97% seen once. The material sequenced was T cells isolated from PBMCs. The receptors come from a human donor in good health.

The rearrangement links TRBV27 to TRBJ2-5, with a possible D match to TRBD2 (6 bases). The germline V gene has CDR1 MNHEY and CDR2 SMNVEV (reference sequence). There are 16 residues in the CDR3. Trimming removed 0 bases from V and 2 bases from J, with 13 bases in between. CDR3 nucleotides: TGTGCCAGCAGTTTATCAATCGGGACTTTACAAGAGACCCAGTACTTC. As protein: CASSLSIGTLQETQYF.

The chain uses TRBV2 and TRBJ2-6; D is unclear. This CDR3 has 13 residues. Germline-derived CDR1 and CDR2 are SNHLY and FYNNEI. Trimming removed 5 bases at V and 2 bases at J, with 4 bases between. CDR3 in DNA: TGTGCCAGCAGTTACACTGGGGCCAACGTCCTGACTTTC. This codes for CASSYTGANVLTF.

The chain carries TRBV29-1 and TRBJ2-2, with D perhaps TRBD2 (5 bases). The CDR3 contains 14 residues. V shed 6 bases and J shed 3 bases, with 14 bases lying between them. Per the germline V gene, CDR1 is SQVTM and CDR2 is ANQGSEA. The CDR3 region has the DNA TGCAGCGTGGGGAGAGGTGGGGACACCGGGGAGCTGTTTTTT. Translation gives CSVGRGGDTGELFF.

Only one count was recorded for this clone. In DNA, the CDR3 is TGTGCCAGCAGGCATACAGGGAATCAGCCCCAGCATTTT. Its translation is CASRHTGNQPQHF. The chain carries TRBV6-1 and TRBJ1-5; weak D call: TRBD1 (6 bases). The CDR3 consists of 13 residues. Germline V lookup: CDR1 MNHNS, CDR2 SASEGT. V was cut by 6 bases and J by 4 bases, with 10 bases left in between.

J is TRBJ2-5 and V is TRBV7-7; a possible D gene is TRBD1 (6 bases). With 1 base removed from V and 3 bases from J, the gap between germline ends came to 12 bases. The germline V gene has CDR1 SSHAT and CDR2 FNYEAQ (reference sequence). The CDR3 contains 15 residues. CDR3 DNA: TGTGCCAGCAGCTTAGTAGTAGGGGGAAAAGAGACCCAGTACTTC. Residues: CASSLVVGGKETQYF.

This rearrangement joins TRBV2 to TRBJ2-2, with a possible D match to TRBD2 (5 bases). Germline V gene data show CDR1 as SNHLY and CDR2 as FYNNEI. Trimming removed 6 bases at V and 5 bases at J, with 10 bases between. The CDR3 is 13 amino acids. The CDR3 nucleotides read TGTGCCAGCAGAGAGACGGGAACCGGGGAGCTGTTTTTT. Protein sequence: CASRETGTGELFF.

The chain joins TRBV11-2 to TRBJ2-2; 8 nucleotides agree with TRBD2. V lost 7 bases and J lost 9; bases outside the gene matches: 1. Germline V gene lookup returns CDR1 SGHAT and CDR2 FQNNGV. The length of the CDR3 is 11 residues. The CDR3 sequence: CASTGGRELFF. The CDR3, as DNA: TGTGCCAGCACGGGGGGGAGGGAGCTGTTTTTT.

V and J are TRBV28 and TRBJ1-2; TRBD1 might be the D (5 bases). Trimming stripped 2 bases from V and 1 base from J, with 8 bases between. The CDR3 runs 14 residues. Per germline, CDR1 MDHEN and CDR2 SYDVKM. The CDR3 sequence: CASSLTGSNYGYTF. CDR3 in DNA: TGTGCCAGCAGTTTAACAGGCAGTAACTATGGCTACACCTTC.

This chain connects TRBV28 to TRBJ2-3; TRBD2 is a possible D gene (5 bases). The CDR3 length is 16 residues. The V and J ends lost 1 base and 3 bases respectively, with 14 bases between them. Germline V gene lookup returns CDR1 MDHEN and CDR2 SYDVKM. This CDR3 reads CASSLFEPEGTDTQYF. In DNA form, the CDR3 reads TGTGCCAGCAGTTTATTTGAACCAGAGGGTACAGATACGCAGTATTTT.

The gene calls are TRBV4-1 and TRBJ1-2, with TRBD1 matching over 10 bases. This CDR3 region has 16 residues. Germline trimming cut 2 bases from V and 1 base from J; bases unmatched to any gene: 4. Germline V gives CDR1 MGHRA, CDR2 YSYEKL. The CDR3 sequence: CASSQPGQGNNYGYTF. CDR3 coding DNA: TGCGCCAGCAGCCAACCGGGACAGGGGAATAACTATGGCTACACCTTC.

The rearrangement links TRBV15 to TRBJ2-7; 12 bases are a match to TRBD1. CDR1 and CDR2 from the germline V gene are LNHNV and YYDKDF (reference sequence). Unmatched junction bases numbered 11, after V lost 3 bases and J lost 5 bases. The CDR3 contains 17 residues. The CDR3 reads CATSSDLLRDRGHEQYF. In DNA, the CDR3 is TGTGCCACCAGCAGTGACCTACTTCGGGACAGGGGGCACGAGCAGTACTTC. The variable domain in full, completed from reference TRBV15 and TRBJ2-7, reads DAMVIQNPRYQVTQFGKPVTLSCSQTLNHNVMYWYQQKSSQAPKLLFHYYDKDFNNEADTPDNFQSRRPNTSFCFLDIRSPGLGDTAMYLCATSSDLLRDRGHEQYFGPGTRLTVT.

Notes on this clone: The same CDR3 is also encoded by other DNA sequences in this sample. The chain employs TRBV7-2 and TRBJ2-3; D gene ambiguous. From germline, CDR1 is SGHTA and CDR2 FQGNSA. This CDR3 spans 12 amino acids. The germline V and J ends were trimmed by 2 bases and 3 bases, with 3 bases remaining between them. CDR3 DNA sequence: TGTGCCAGCAGCTTACTAACAGATACGCAGTATTTT. Protein product: CASSLLTDTQYF.

This chain joins TRBV7-9 and TRBJ2-3, with 9 bases aligning to TRBD2. This CDR3 is built from 15 residues. Losses at the gene ends were 6 bases for V and 4 bases for J; bases not matched to a gene: 8. In germline, CDR1 is SEHNR, CDR2 FQNEAQ (reference sequence). The chain's CDR3 is CASRISGSPSDTQYF. DNA of the CDR3: TGTGCCAGCAGAATTAGCGGGAGTCCGTCAGATACGCAGTATTTT.

The J gene is TRBJ2-1, the V gene TRBV7-2; 8 bases line up with TRBD1. This CDR3 region has 15 residues. CDR1 SGHTA and CDR2 FQGNSA come from the germline V gene. V dropped 5 bases and J dropped 2; count of bases not matched to a gene: 5. Written as DNA, the CDR3 is TGTGCCAGCAGCCCGGGACAGGTCCCCTACAATGAGCAGTTCTTC. It yields the protein CASSPGQVPYNEQFF.

This chain uses TRBV6-5 with TRBJ2-7; weak D call: TRBD1 (5 bases). V lost 7 bases and J 0 bases, leaving 10 bases between the germline ends. The CDR3 contains 13 residues. CDR1 is MNHEY and CDR2 is SVGAGI in the germline V gene. The CDR3 nucleotides read TGTGCCAGCACCCCGACAGACTCCTACGAGCAGTACTTC. Amino acid sequence: CASTPTDSYEQYF.

This sequence joins TRBV25-1 and TRBJ2-7; TRBD1 aligns across 9 bases. Germline values: CDR1 MGHDK, CDR2 SYGVNS. V lost 6 bases to trimming and J lost 7 bases; unmatched junction nucleotides: 4. The CDR3 runs to 12 residues. The CDR3 spells CASSTGGLEQYF. CDR3 nucleotides: TGTGCCAGCAGCACAGGGGGCCTGGAGCAGTACTTC.

The chain combines TRBV15 with TRBJ1-1, with 10 bases fitting TRBD1. Germline assignment: CDR1 LNHNV and CDR2 YYDKDF (reference sequence). CDR3 length: 18 residues. J was trimmed by 8 bases and V by 5 bases; bases with no gene match: 20. As DNA, the CDR3 is TGTGCCACCAGCGTTTGGGGGACAGGGGAGGCTTTAGGGGTAGAAGCTTTCTTT. This gives the protein CATSVWGTGEALGVEAFF. The complete variable domain, with remaining parts taken from reference TRBV15 and TRBJ1-1, reads DAMVIQNPRYQVTQFGKPVTLSCSQTLNHNVMYWYQQKSSQAPKLLFHYYDKDFNNEADTPDNFQSRRPNTSFCFLDIRSPGLGDTAMYLCATSVWGTGEALGVEAFFGQGTRLTVV.

A single count supports this clone. This chain uses TRBV29-1 with TRBJ1-1; D gene uncertain. Germline lookup yields CDR1 SQVTM and CDR2 ANQGSEA. The CDR3 spans 11 residues. Trimming took off 4 bases at V and 4 bases at J, with 7 bases between the two ends. CDR3 in DNA: TGCAGCGTTGTTGCAGGCACTGAAGCTTTCTTT. This encodes CSVVAGTEAFF.

Concerning this clone itself: The junction departs from the called germline gene at one end, perhaps through a read error. The gene calls are TRBV11-2 and TRBJ2-7, with D possibly being TRBD1 (8 bases). Germline V gives CDR1 SGHAT, CDR2 FQNNGV. The CDR3 loop spans 13 amino acids. For the CDR3, the DNA is TGTGCCAGCAGCTTGGACAGGGACTACGCGCAGTACTTC. It codes for CASSLDRDYAQYF.

The V call is TRBV7-9, the J call TRBJ1-1; TRBD1 is a possible D gene (5 bases). Germline CDR1 and CDR2: SEHNR and FQNEAQ (reference sequence). Trimming removed 4 bases at V and 1 base at J, with 10 bases between. This CDR3 spans 14 amino acids. CDR3 sequence: CASSSPDRNTEAFF. In nucleotides, the CDR3 is TGTGCCAGCAGCTCCCCAGACAGGAACACTGAAGCTTTCTTT.

The chain links TRBV27 to TRBJ1-2; D unclear. Between the trimmed V and J ends, which lost 8 bases and 8 bases, there was a span of 18 bases. Germline loops: CDR1 MNHEY, CDR2 SMNVEV (reference sequence). The CDR3 runs to 13 residues. The CDR3 DNA follows: TGTGCCAGCGCGCTGTCTCTACTCTCCGGCTACACCTTC. This gives the protein CASALSLLSGYTF.

This chain connects TRBV2 to TRBJ2-1; TRBD2 might be the D (6 bases). The CDR3 totals 16 residues. Germline CDR1 reads SNHLY; CDR2 reads FYNNEI. V gave up 4 bases and J gave up 2 bases, with 15 bases separating them. For the CDR3, the DNA is TGTGCCAGCAGTGCCGGGGCCGGGGGACCCTACAATGAGCAGTTCTTC. It specifies CASSAGAGGPYNEQFF.

This clone was seen just once. The chain has TRBV7-3 and TRBJ1-1, with D maybe TRBD1 (5 bases). The CDR3 extends over 12 amino acids. Trimming pared 2 bases from V and 8 bases from J, leaving 9 bases between. Germline V lookup: CDR1 SGHTA, CDR2 FQGTGA. CDR3 DNA sequence: TGTGCCAGCAGCTTAGGACGGGGGGAAGCTTTCTTT. Translating gives CASSLGRGEAFF.

The CDR3 spells CASQMLLAGTWEQFF. CDR3 sequence (DNA): TGTGCCAGCCAGATGCTACTAGCGGGAACCTGGGAGCAGTTCTTC. The chain joins TRBV2 to TRBJ2-1, with 10 bases identical to TRBD2. The CDR3 consists of 15 residues. In germline, CDR1 is SNHLY, CDR2 FYNNEI. Losses at the gene ends were 8 bases for V and 10 bases for J; bases not matched to a gene: 14.

This clone was detected once. The chain joins TRBV7-8 to TRBJ1-2; D is ambiguous. Trimming left V 1 base short and J 0 bases short, with 12 bases between. CDR1 and CDR2 from the germline V gene are SGHVS and FQNEAQ. The CDR3 consists of 16 residues. This CDR3 reads CASSLGATMSNYGYTF. In DNA form, the CDR3 reads TGTGCCAGCAGCTTAGGGGCCACCATGTCTAACTATGGCTACACCTTC.

This clone was counted once. The chain employs TRBV7-9 and TRBJ1-5; 9 bases fit TRBD1. Trimming removed 3 bases from V and 6 bases from J; junction bases left unmatched: 6. CDR1 and CDR2 from the germline V gene are SEHNR and FQNEAQ (reference sequence). The CDR3 spans 15 residues. CDR3 sequence (DNA): TGTGCCAGCAGCTTGGGGACAGGGACTAGTCAGCCCCAGCATTTT. It is translated as CASSLGTGTSQPQHF.

The chain carries TRBV27 and TRBJ2-5; 14 nucleotides line up with TRBD2. J lost 0 bases, V lost 3 bases, and 6 bases had no gene match. The CDR3 is 18 residues long. Germline CDR1 and CDR2: MNHEY and SMNVEV (reference sequence). DNA for the CDR3: TGTGCCAGCAGTTTTCGACTAGCGGGAGGGCCGTACCAAGAGACCCAGTACTTC. Encoded protein: CASSFRLAGGPYQETQYF.

The V and J genes are TRBV7-9 and TRBJ2-1; D not resolved. There are 13 residues in the CDR3. Germline CDR1 reads SEHNR; CDR2 reads FQNEAQ (reference sequence). V lost 0 bases, J lost 13 bases, and 13 bases lay in between. As DNA, the CDR3 is TGTGCCAGCAGCTTAGCGACGGGTGGTCCCCAGTTCTTC. It specifies CASSLATGGPQFF.

The CDR3 region is CASSSPGLAGNGYEQYF. The CDR3 coding sequence is TGTGCCAGCAGCTCGCCGGGACTAGCGGGAAATGGCTACGAGCAGTACTTC. The rearrangement uses TRBV5-4 and TRBJ2-7, with 13 bases fitting TRBD2. The CDR3 extends over 17 amino acids. V dropped 3 bases and J dropped 3; count of bases not matched to a gene: 9. CDR1 is SGHNT, CDR2 YYREEE, per germline (reference sequence).

The chain combines TRBV19 with TRBJ1-2; the match to TRBD1 covers 8 bases. V was clipped by 3 bases and J by 7 bases; unmatched bases: 16. Germline V lookup: CDR1 LNHDA, CDR2 SQIVND (reference sequence). The CDR3 runs 17 residues. The CDR3 coding sequence is TGTGCCAGTAGTATCATTTGGGTCACAGGGGGAATTACTGGCTACACCTTC. Its translation is CASSIIWVTGGITGYTF.

This rearrangement joins TRBV5-4 to TRBJ2-1, with a tentative D call TRBD2 (5 bases). V shed 0 bases and J shed 0 bases, with 10 bases lying between them. The CDR3 consists of 16 residues. Per the germline V gene, CDR1 is SGHNT and CDR2 is YYREEE (reference sequence). The CDR3 loop reads CASSLDAGSSYNEQFF. In DNA, the CDR3 is TGTGCCAGCAGCTTGGATGCGGGCAGCTCCTACAATGAGCAGTTCTTC.